The 10 T cell receptor beta chains presented below share a single source sample, sequenced in a study of human T cells and chemical hapten exposure. TCRdb re-called the RACE reads with MiXCR, one entry per CDR3 protein. The sample has about 80,000 distinct CDR3 sequences, about 15% seen once. Time point noted: pre-sensitization, week 0. Treatment given: therapeutic diphenylcyclopropenone sensitization with weekly scalp DPC. This sample comprised whole blood, obtained in connection with sensitization to the hapten diphenylcyclopropenone (DPC). The receptors were sampled from a woman aged 45-60 years with alopecia areata. Some clones in this sample may be carry-over from other donors' samples.

The chain links TRBV20-1 to TRBJ2-3; D uncertain. The CDR3 has 14 amino acids. CDR1 is DFQATT, CDR2 SNEGSKA, per germline (reference sequence). Trimming stripped 6 bases from V and 0 bases from J, with 13 bases between. The CDR3 DNA follows: TGCAGTGCCAGACTTCAGGATAGCACAGATACGCAGTATTTT. Translation gives CSARLQDSTDTQYF.

This clonotype appeared a single time. The chain joins TRBV12-3 or TRBV12-4 to TRBJ1-5, with D perhaps matching TRBD1 (5 bases). This CDR3 contains 14 residues. Trimming took 6 bases from V and 3 from J, leaving 12 bases between them. CDR3 loop: CASRAPGSNQPQHF. CDR3 DNA sequence: TGTGCCAGCAGGGCCCCAGGGTCCAATCAGCCCCAGCATTTT.

The V and J genes are TRBV6-1 and TRBJ1-5; 12 bases are shared with TRBD1. This CDR3 is 14 amino acids long. Germline V gives CDR1 MNHNS, CDR2 SASEGT. J gave up 6 bases and V 6 bases, and 3 bases lay outside the gene matches. The CDR3 DNA sequence: TGTGCCAGCAGGGGACAGGGGGCAGGTCAGCCCCAGCATTTT. This sequence encodes CASRGQGAGQPQHF.

This clonotype was observed a few times. The chain uses TRBV28 and TRBJ2-2; TRBD2 aligns across 9 bases. From germline, CDR1 is MDHEN and CDR2 SYDVKM. CDR3 length: 15 amino acids. Trimming took 7 bases from V and 1 from J; bases not matched to a gene: 4. In DNA, the CDR3 is TGTGCCAGCACCGAGACTAGCGGGAACACCGGGGAGCTGTTTTTT. The encoded protein is CASTETSGNTGELFF.

The V gene is TRBV20-1, the J gene TRBJ1-2; D is unresolved. V dropped 6 bases and J dropped 7 bases, with 18 bases sitting between them. The CDR3 has 13 amino acids. From germline, CDR1 is DFQATT and CDR2 SNEGSKA (reference sequence). The CDR3 DNA reads TGCAGTGCGCCCCCCGGGGAGTCGGCTGGCTACACCTTC. As protein: CSAPPGESAGYTF.

This clonotype was detected a few times. J is TRBJ2-5 and V is TRBV3-1, with a weak D call TRBD1 (6 bases). This CDR3 has 13 amino acids. CDR1 and CDR2 from the germline V gene are LGHDT and YNNKEL (reference sequence). Trimming stripped 4 bases from V and 5 bases from J, with 11 bases between. CDR3 nucleotide sequence: TGTGCCAGCAGCCGCCGACAGGACGAGACCCAGTACTTC. Its translation is CASSRRQDETQYF.

This clonotype was seen repeatedly, ten times or more. This chain uses TRBV7-9 with TRBJ2-3; D gene unclear. There are 12 residues in the CDR3. The ends were cut back, 5 bases at V and 3 bases at J, with 6 bases in the middle. Germline assignment: CDR1 SEHNR and CDR2 FQNEAQ (reference sequence). The CDR3 is CASSTVTDTQYF. The CDR3 DNA sequence: TGTGCCAGCAGCACGGTAACAGATACGCAGTATTTT.

The chain uses TRBV29-1 and TRBJ2-1; 12 bases map to TRBD2. The J segment lost 4 bases and the V segment lost 7 bases, leaving 8 bases of the junction unmatched. This CDR3 is 15 amino acids long. Germline lookup yields CDR1 SQVTM and CDR2 ANQGSEA. CDR3 region: CSERRTSGTYNEQFF. CDR3 sequence (DNA): TGCAGCGAACGACGGACTAGCGGGACTTACAATGAGCAGTTCTTC.

In this sample, this clonotype turned up a few times. The J gene is TRBJ2-3, the V gene TRBV7-2; 10 bases are a match to TRBD2. Looked up from germline, CDR1 is SGHTA and CDR2 is FQGNSA. V trimming: 6 bases; J trimming: 0 bases; junction bases outside the gene matches: 3. There are 15 residues in the CDR3. CDR3 nucleotides: TGTGCCAGCAGGGAGGGACTAGCGAGCACAGATACGCAGTATTTT. This sequence encodes CASREGLASTDTQYF.

This clonotype was counted only a few times. V and J are TRBV9 and TRBJ2-3; 9 bases line up with TRBD2. Germline V gene data show CDR1 as SGDLS and CDR2 as YYNGEE. The CDR3 length is 19 residues. Germline trimming cut 0 bases from V and 0 bases from J; bases unmatched to any gene: 11. Here the CDR3 reads CASSVGTSGSPFSTDTQYF. Written as DNA, the CDR3 is TGTGCCAGCAGCGTAGGTACTAGCGGGTCCCCTTTCAGCACAGATACGCAGTATTTT.